Below are 24 T cell receptor beta chains sequenced from a single sample in a study of blood T cell repertoires in COVID-19. Clones were read by immunoSEQ multiplex PCR, and TCRdb kept only the in-frame ones, dropping some. The sample lists 150,000 to 200,000 clones; roughly four fifths were seen once. What was sequenced was peripheral blood. These receptors all come from a man aged 50 to 60 who had recovered from COVID-19.

The genes are TRBV6-6 and TRBJ2-1; 7 nucleotides agree with TRBD2. The CDR3 consists of 14 residues. CDR1 is MNHNY and CDR2 is SVGAGI in the germline V gene (reference sequence). The V and J ends lost 7 bases and 0 bases, in that order; junction bases with no gene match: 3. CDR3 sequence reads: CASTPSGSYNEQFF. The DNA of the CDR3 is TGTGCCAGCACCCCTAGCGGCTCCTACAATGAGCAGTTCTTC.

In its sample, this clone was seen once. The CDR3 here is CAIKEADPKGNEQYF. DNA for the CDR3: TGTGCCATCAAGGAGGCCGATCCTAAAGGGAACGAGCAGTACTTC. The chain carries TRBV10-3 and TRBJ2-7, with D perhaps TRBD2 (5 bases). Trimming took 7 bases from V and 5 from J, leaving 21 bases between them. Germline lookup yields CDR1 ENHRY and CDR2 SYGVKD. The CDR3 sequence is 15 residues long.

This clone occurred a few times. The chain employs TRBV27 and TRBJ2-3; TRBD2 agrees at 9 bases. Per the germline V gene, CDR1 is MNHEY and CDR2 is SMNVEV (reference sequence). Unmatched junction bases numbered 4, after V lost 10 bases and J lost 2 bases. The CDR3 contains 13 residues. CDR3 region: CATRLAVTDTQYF. In DNA form, the CDR3 reads TGTGCCACCCGACTAGCGGTCACAGATACGCAGTATTTT.

A single count supports this clone. CDR3 sequence reads: CASSMILAPGELFF. For the CDR3, the DNA is TGTGCCAGTAGTATGATCCTAGCGCCCGGGGAGCTGTTTTTT. The chain carries TRBV19 and TRBJ2-2; tentative D call: TRBD2 (6 bases). V lost 3 bases, J lost 6 bases, and 11 bases lay in between. In germline, CDR1 is LNHDA, CDR2 SQIVND (reference sequence). The CDR3 has 14 residues.

This clone was counted between two and nine times. The V gene is TRBV4-2, the J gene TRBJ2-7, with a weak D call TRBD1 (6 bases). This CDR3 contains 15 residues. Germline V gene lookup returns CDR1 LGHNA and CDR2 YNFKEQ. With 0 bases removed from V and 3 bases from J, the gap between germline ends came to 12 bases. CDR3 DNA: TGTGCCAGCAGCCAAGAACCAGGGGAAAGCTACGAGCAGTACTTC. Encoded protein: CASSQEPGESYEQYF.

This clone was counted a few times. The genes are TRBV19 and TRBJ2-1, with a possible D match to TRBD2 (6 bases). The CDR3 has 15 amino acids. V lost 7 bases, J lost 7 bases, and 20 bases lay in between. Germline CDR1 reads LNHDA; CDR2 reads SQIVND (reference sequence). CDR3 protein: CASTGVVWRENEQFF. CDR3 coding DNA: TGTGCCAGTACAGGTGTGGTGTGGCGGGAAAATGAGCAGTTCTTC. Variable domain in full (rest from reference TRBV19 and TRBJ2-1): DGGITQSPKYLFRKEGQNVTLSCEQNLNHDAMYWYRQDPGQGLRLIYYSQIVNDFQKGDIAEGYSVSREKKESFPLTVTSAQKNPTAFYLCASTGVVWRENEQFFGPGTRLTVL.

The gene calls are TRBV19 and TRBJ1-4; a weak D match, TRBD1 (5 bases). The CDR3 loop spans 13 amino acids. From germline, CDR1 is LNHDA and CDR2 SQIVND (reference sequence). Between the trimmed V and J ends, which lost 8 bases and 3 bases, there was a span of 10 bases. This CDR3 reads CASGQTANEKLFF. The CDR3 bases are TGTGCCAGTGGCCAGACAGCTAATGAAAAACTGTTTTTT.

The chain combines TRBV3-1 (or the pseudogene TRBV3-2) with TRBJ1-5; TRBD1 matches 8 bases. This CDR3 contains 14 residues. Germline V gene lookup returns CDR1 LGHDT and CDR2 YNNKEL (reference sequence). Trimming removed 3 bases from V and 6 bases from J; junction bases left unmatched: 4. CDR3 sequence reads: CASSQDRVGQPQHF. CDR3 DNA: TGTGCCAGCAGCCAGGACAGGGTTGGTCAGCCCCAGCATTTT.

This chain uses TRBV6-5 with TRBJ2-1; the D gene is possibly TRBD1 (5 bases). The V gene's germline CDR1 is MNHEY and CDR2 SVGAGI. This CDR3 region has 15 residues. V lost 7 bases to trimming and J lost 1 base, with 14 bases between them. CDR3 protein: CASTKGSRSYNEQFF. CDR3 nucleotide sequence: TGTGCCAGCACCAAGGGGTCACGGTCCTACAATGAGCAGTTCTTC.

The sample holds many counts of this clone. The CDR3 loop reads CASSPLLTGAGNEQFF. The CDR3 DNA follows: TGTGCCAGCTCACCCCTCCTTACGGGAGCGGGGAATGAGCAGTTCTTC. The chain links TRBV18 to TRBJ2-1; TRBD2 matches 7 bases. CDR1 KGHSH and CDR2 LQKENI come from the germline V gene. CDR3 length equals 16 residues. Unmatched junction bases numbered 12, after V lost 3 bases and J lost 7 bases.

This sequence joins TRBV19 and TRBJ1-2; TRBD1 might be the D (5 bases). V was trimmed by 8 bases and J by 4 bases, leaving 14 bases between them. Germline values: CDR1 LNHDA, CDR2 SQIVND (reference sequence). The CDR3 has 13 amino acids. CDR3: CASQGAMGYGYTF. In DNA, the CDR3 is TGTGCCAGTCAAGGGGCGATGGGCTATGGCTACACCTTC.

This clone was detected only a few times. This chain joins TRBV4-1 and TRBJ2-1; 9 bases map to TRBD2. The CDR3 runs 14 residues. Germline CDR1 and CDR2: MGHRA and YSYEKL. V was pared by 0 bases and J by 12 bases, with 6 bases of the junction left unmatched. The CDR3 region is CASSQEGAGGRQFF. DNA for the CDR3: TGCGCCAGCAGCCAAGAAGGGGCGGGAGGGCGGCAGTTCTTC.

The chain has TRBV6-5 and TRBJ1-2; 11 bases are shared with TRBD1. The ends lost 2 bases at V and 4 bases at J; junction bases unmatched: 3. The germline V gene has CDR1 MNHEY and CDR2 SVGAGI. The CDR3 loop spans 15 amino acids. CDR3 DNA sequence: TGTGCCAGCAGTTACGGGGGACAGGGGGGCTATGGCTACACCTTC. As protein: CASSYGGQGGYGYTF.

This chain connects TRBV4-1 to TRBJ2-2, with TRBD1 matching 7 bases. Per the germline V gene, CDR1 is MGHRA and CDR2 is YSYEKL. V shed 0 bases, J shed 3 bases, and the junction held 7 bases outside the gene matches. CDR3 length: 17 residues. As DNA, the CDR3 is TGCGCCAGCAGCCAAGATTCACGGGACAGAGACACCGGGGAGCTGTTTTTT. Amino acid sequence: CASSQDSRDRDTGELFF.

The rearrangement uses TRBV29-1 and TRBJ1-1; 8 bases map to TRBD1. Germline V gene data show CDR1 as SQVTM and CDR2 as ANQGSEA. Trimming removed 4 bases from V and 4 bases from J; junction bases left unmatched: 5. The CDR3 is 13 residues long. DNA for the CDR3: TGCAGCGTTGCAGGGGGCGTTGGCACTGAAGCTTTCTTT. It encodes CSVAGGVGTEAFF.

The gene calls are TRBV9 and TRBJ2-7; 9 bases map to TRBD2. The CDR3 contains 15 residues. Trimming removed 4 bases from V and 5 bases from J; junction bases left unmatched: 10. Germline V gene data show CDR1 as SGDLS and CDR2 as YYNGEE. The CDR3 here is CASSLTGTSSHEQYF. In DNA, the CDR3 is TGTGCCAGCAGCCTCACCGGGACTAGCAGCCACGAGCAGTACTTC.

CDR3 in DNA: TGTGCCAGCAGCTTAGGAGTAGCGGGCAATGAGCAGTTCTTC. Translating gives CASSLGVAGNEQFF. The chain uses TRBV7-8 and TRBJ2-1, with 7 positions matching TRBD2. Germline V gene data show CDR1 as SGHVS and CDR2 as FQNEAQ. The CDR3 sequence is 14 residues long. With 1 base clipped from V and 6 bases from J, the junction kept 3 bases outside the gene matches.

The CDR3, as DNA: TGCGCCAGCAGCCTAGCGGGAGTGCAATCGAGGACAGATACGCAGTATTTT. Its protein is CASSLAGVQSRTDTQYF. V is TRBV5-1 and J is TRBJ2-3; 10 bases line up with TRBD2. The ends lost 4 bases at V and 3 bases at J; junction bases unmatched: 11. The CDR3 loop spans 17 amino acids. Germline CDR1 reads SGHRS; CDR2 reads YFSETQ.

V and J are TRBV20-1 and TRBJ2-3, with D possibly matching TRBD1 (5 bases). The CDR3 contains 12 residues. Germline V gene data show CDR1 as DFQATT and CDR2 as SNEGSKA (reference sequence). V was clipped by 3 bases and J by 5 bases, with 9 bases between them. In nucleotides, the CDR3 is TGCAGTGCTAGTGAAGGGGAAGATACGCAGTATTTT. It codes for CSASEGEDTQYF.

V gene TRBV28 combines with J gene TRBJ1-2, with D unresolved. The germline CDR1 and CDR2 sequences are MDHEN and SYDVKM. Trimming removed 6 bases from V and 8 bases from J, with 13 bases in between. The CDR3 spans 12 residues. The DNA for the CDR3 is TGTGCCAGCAGCTCCCATCTATTGGGCTACACCTTC. This encodes CASSSHLLGYTF.

The chain joins TRBV30 to TRBJ1-6, with D possibly TRBD1 on 6 matching bases. Germline V gene lookup returns CDR1 GTSNPN and CDR2 SVGIG (reference sequence). V lost 4 bases, J lost 12 bases, and 16 bases lay in between. The CDR3 extends over 13 amino acids. The CDR3 spells CAWNQGPVGPLHF. CDR3 nucleotides: TGTGCCTGGAATCAGGGGCCGGTGGGACCCCTCCACTTT.

The chain couples TRBV25-1 to TRBJ1-1; no firm D call. Looked up from germline, CDR1 is MGHDK and CDR2 is SYGVNS. The V gene lost 1 base and the J gene lost 3 bases, with 3 bases spanning the gap. The CDR3 totals 12 residues. The CDR3 protein is CASSESYTEAFF. CDR3 nucleotides: TGTGCCAGCAGTGAATCTTACACTGAAGCTTTCTTT.

Only a few counts were recorded for this clone. The rearrangement joins TRBV19 to TRBJ2-7, with TRBD2 identical over 7 bases. This CDR3 has 16 residues. CDR1 is LNHDA, CDR2 SQIVND, per germline (reference sequence). Trimming took 5 bases from V and 7 from J; bases not matched to a gene: 17. The CDR3 spells CASSPSHGGTKREQYF. The CDR3 region has the DNA TGTGCCAGTAGTCCCTCCCACGGGGGGACTAAGCGGGAGCAGTACTTC.

V gene TRBV7-2 combines with J gene TRBJ2-7; 7 nucleotides agree with TRBD2. V was clipped by 0 bases and J by 3 bases; unmatched bases: 14. Germline values: CDR1 SGHTA, CDR2 FQGNSA. The CDR3 length is 18 residues. CDR3 loop: CASSLASSRREVLYEQYF. In DNA, the CDR3 is TGTGCCAGCAGCTTAGCGTCTTCTAGACGGGAGGTCCTCTACGAGCAGTACTTC. The full variable domain, in which reference TRBV7-2 and TRBJ2-7 provide the parts outside the CDR3, is GAGVSQSPSNKVTEKGKDVELRCDPISGHTALYWYRQSLGQGLEFLIYFQGNSAPDKSGLPSDRFSAERTGGSVSTLTIQRTQQEDSAVYLCASSLASSRREVLYEQYFGPGTRLTVT.